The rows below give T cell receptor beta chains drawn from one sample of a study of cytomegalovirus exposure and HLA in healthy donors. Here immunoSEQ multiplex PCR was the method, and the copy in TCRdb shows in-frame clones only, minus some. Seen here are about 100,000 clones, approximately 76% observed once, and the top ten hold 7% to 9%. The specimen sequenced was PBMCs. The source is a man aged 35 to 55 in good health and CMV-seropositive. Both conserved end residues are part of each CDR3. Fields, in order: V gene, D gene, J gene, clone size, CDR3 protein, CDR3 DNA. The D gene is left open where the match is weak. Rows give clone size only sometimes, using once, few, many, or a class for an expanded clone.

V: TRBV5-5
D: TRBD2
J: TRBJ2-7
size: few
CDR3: CASSLGLAGGLSYEQYF
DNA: TGTGCCAGCAGCTTGGGTCTAGCGGGAGGGCTGAGCTACGAGCAGTACTTC

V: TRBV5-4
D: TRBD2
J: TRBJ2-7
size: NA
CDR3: CASSEGLAGGYEQYF
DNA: TGTGCCAGCAGCGAGGGACTAGCGGGAGGTTACGAGCAGTACTTC

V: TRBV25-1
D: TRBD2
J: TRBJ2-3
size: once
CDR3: CASSVAGTSQDTQYF
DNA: TGTGCCAGCAGTGTCGCCGGGACTAGCCAGGATACGCAGTATTTT

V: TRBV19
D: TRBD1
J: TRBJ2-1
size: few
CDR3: CATIAGTGGNEQFF
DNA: TGTGCCACAATAGCCGGGACAGGGGGCAATGAGCAGTTCTTC

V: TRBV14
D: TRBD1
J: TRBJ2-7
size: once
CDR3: CASSQVTGGFYEQYF
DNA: TGTGCCAGCAGCCAAGTCACAGGGGGGTTCTACGAGCAGTACTTC

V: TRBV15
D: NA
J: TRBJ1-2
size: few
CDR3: CATSRAASGDGGYTF
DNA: TGTGCCACCAGCAGAGCCGCTTCAGGGGACGGTGGCTACACCTTC

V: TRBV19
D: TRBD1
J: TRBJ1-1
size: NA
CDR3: CASSIPRGLGNTEAFF
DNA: TGTGCCAGTAGTATTCCAAGGGGGCTCGGGAACACTGAAGCTTTCTTT

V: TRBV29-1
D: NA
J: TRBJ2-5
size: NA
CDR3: CSVWGGTQAIGETQYF
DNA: TGCAGCGTTTGGGGCGGGACCCAGGCTATTGGGGAGACCCAGTACTTC

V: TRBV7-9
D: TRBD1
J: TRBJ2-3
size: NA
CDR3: CASSLAQGANTQYF
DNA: TGTGCCAGCAGCTTAGCGCAGGGGGCGAATACGCAGTATTTT

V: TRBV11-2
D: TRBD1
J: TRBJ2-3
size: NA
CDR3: CAGKVGTGWVTQYF
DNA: TGTGCCGGAAAAGTGGGGACAGGGTGGGTCACGCAGTATTTT